What follows describes a single TCR beta chain. Its antigen remains unidentified. Base qualities are not provided; no much larger clone lies one nucleotide away. Mismatch repair deficiency in every enrolled patient was established by polymerase chain reaction or immunohistochemistry. TCR sequencing was carried out for a few patients who responded to pembrolizumab therapy. The phase II trial prospectively evaluated PD-1 blockade with pembrolizumab in advanced mismatch repair-deficient cancers, independent of tissue of origin. Peripheral blood T cell samples were collected serially, before PD-1 blockade began and at several time points afterward. Blood sampling time points were reported as weeks after the first dose of pembrolizumab. CDR1 SGDLS and CDR2 YYNGEE were looked up in the germline V gene. V is shortened by 3 bases, J by 1 base, and the region joining them spans 7 bases. The CDR3 goes from the cysteine to the phenylalanine over 13 residues. Just the 39-base CDR3 DNA is kept, in frame starting at base 1.

These data come from a study of PD-1 blockade in mismatch repair-deficient tumors (dated by TCRdb to about 2017). Turning to the overall study: Between late 2013 and September 2016, the trial enrolled fewer than 95 consecutive patients with approximately 11 mismatch repair-deficient cancer types, every one of whom had been previously treated and was progressing. Tumor-associated T cell clones in the peripheral blood of patients responding to PD-1 blockade were tracked using deep sequencing of TCR CDR3 regions.

What the research found in general, with its limitations: Clones residing in the tumor, which were often undetectable in blood before treatment, expanded quickly after pembrolizumab and then contracted, generally before radiologic responses.

Libraries were prepared through the immunoSEQ multiplex PCR assay. Held by TCRdb, this immuneACCESS table contains in-frame sequences only and omits some clones. Under half of the omission traces to an unresolved V gene where checked; the cause of the rest is unknown. The sample table shows more than 90,000 clones, and roughly 80% are seen once. The ten largest clones capture around 4.7% of the sample. Recombination connected TRBV9 to TRBJ1-2; possibly the D gene is TRBD1, per 5 matching bases. The receptor's source is an adult with mismatch repair-deficient cancer. Sequenced here: peripheral blood, sampled 60 weeks after starting pembrolizumab. The DNA reads as follows: TGTGCCAGCAGCGAGACAGTTAACTATGGCTACACCTTC. Translated, it gives CASSETVNYGYTF.